The T cell receptor (beta chain) under discussion was sequenced for a study of identical twins. Using its own MiXCR run on the 5' RACE reads, TCRdb lists one record per CDR3 protein. The data contain approximately 210,000 distinct CDR3 sequences, 5.5% to 7.5% of them singletons. This clonotype was counted a few times. Germline loops: CDR1 SGHAT, CDR2 FQNNGV. CDR3 length: 11 amino acids. V was pared by 5 bases and J by 6 bases, with 7 bases between. These data also featured in a second study, about T cells expressing NK-cell markers. This second report adds: Similarly, these clonotypes led the CD3+CD56-NKG2C+ fraction as well in several donors.

V and J are TRBV11-2 and TRBJ1-1; no reliable D call. The specimen was CD8+ T cells sorted from blood. This clonotype was obtained from a woman aged 18-29 years in good health. CDR3 coding DNA: TGTGCCAGCAGCCATAATTCTGAAGCTTTCTTT. It specifies CASSHNSEAFF.